The 14 T cell receptor beta chains in this list originate from one sample, sequenced in a study of regulatory T cells in long-lasting Graves disease. The time point is: persistent/refractory GD, antithyroid drugs over 5 years with positive TRAb. Isolated PBMC RNA provided the starting material for the TCR library. Through Arm-PCR of CDR3 regions and iRepertoire HTBI primers, TCR beta libraries were built. TCRdb processed the multiplex PCR reads anew with MiXCR; each CDR3 protein has one entry. This sample yields roughly 400,000 distinct CDR3 sequences, of which 21% are seen a single time; roughly an eighth belongs to the top ten. The source material was peripheral blood mononuclear cells (PBMCs), sampled when the disease was refractory, from a patient treated with antithyroid drugs. The receptors originated from a female donor with Graves disease.

Comment on this clonotype: With a much larger clone just one base away, this may be a read error. The V gene is TRBV27, the J gene TRBJ2-2, with TRBD2 identical over 9 bases. The CDR3 is made up of 15 amino acids. The germline V gene has CDR1 MNHEY and CDR2 SMNVEV (reference sequence). The trim removed 6 bases at V and 4 bases at J, leaving 6 bases unmatched. This chain's CDR3 is CASSAGTSSTGELFF. The CDR3, as DNA: TGTGCCAGCAGCGCCGGGACTAGCTCCACCGGGGAGCTGTTTTTT.

This chain connects TRBV20-1 to TRBJ2-5, with a weak D call TRBD2 (5 bases). This CDR3 is 13 amino acids long. V lost 3 bases and J 5 bases, leaving 13 bases between the germline ends. Per the germline V gene, CDR1 is DFQATT and CDR2 is SNEGSKA (reference sequence). The CDR3 region has the DNA TGCAGTGCTAGGTACAGCCCGGGGGAGACCCAGTACTTC. Translated: CSARYSPGETQYF.

The table lists this clonotype with many counts. The gene calls are TRBV11-1 and TRBJ2-5, with 7 bases matching TRBD1. Trimming removed 3 bases from V and 1 base from J; junction bases left unmatched: 5. Germline CDR1 reads SGHAT; CDR2 reads FQDESV (reference sequence). This CDR3 spans 15 amino acids. The CDR3 coding sequence is TGTGCCAGCAGCTTCCAGGGACAGCCCCAAGAGACCCAGTACTTC. Translated, it gives CASSFQGQPQETQYF.

In its sample, this clonotype was seen many times. The J gene is TRBJ2-7, the V gene TRBV15, with D perhaps TRBD2 (5 bases). The length of the CDR3 is 13 residues. Germline CDR1 LNHNV, CDR2 YYDKDF (reference sequence). Deletions cut 1 base from V and 4 bases from J, with 8 bases between. The CDR3, as DNA: TGTGCCACCAGCAGAGTTGAGGGTTACGAGCAGTACTTC. Its protein product is CATSRVEGYEQYF.

This clonotype has a single count. This sequence joins TRBV5-1 and TRBJ1-2; D possibly corresponds to TRBD1 (6 bases). Germline CDR1 is SGHRS and CDR2 is YFSETQ. The V end was cut by 3 bases, the J end by 4 bases, with 13 bases between. The CDR3 is 14 residues long. The CDR3 coding sequence is TGCGCCAGCAGCTCCGACAGGTCCTCCTATGGCTACACCTTC. This codes for CASSSDRSSYGYTF.

The chain recombines TRBV20-1 with TRBJ2-5; 9 nucleotides align to TRBD1. CDR3 size: 14 residues. Germline V CDR1 and CDR2: DFQATT, SNEGSKA (reference sequence). J gave up 5 bases and V 1 base, and 5 bases lay outside the gene matches. The CDR3 nucleotides are TGCAGTGCTAGAGCTACAGGGGGCGGGGAGACCCAGTACTTC. This codes for CSARATGGGETQYF.

This clonotype has only a few counts. V and J are TRBV28 and TRBJ1-2; weak D call: TRBD1 (6 bases). Trimming left V 4 bases short and J 7 bases short, with 19 bases between. Germline V CDR1 and CDR2: MDHEN, SYDVKM. This CDR3 contains 15 residues. The CDR3 sequence: CASSSLLDRSFGYTF. The CDR3 nucleotides read TGTGCCAGCAGTTCTCTCTTAGACAGGTCGTTTGGCTACACCTTC.

This chain's CDR3 is CASSRTQGQGQPQHF. The CDR3 region has the DNA TGTGCCAGCTCACGGACACAGGGGCAAGGGCAGCCCCAGCATTTT. This chain joins TRBV18 and TRBJ1-5; TRBD1 matches 7 bases. CDR3 length: 15 residues. The germline V gene has CDR1 KGHSH and CDR2 LQKENI. V trimming: 4 bases; J trimming: 7 bases; junction bases outside the gene matches: 10.

As regards this clonotype: A much larger clone is a single base away; this may be a read error. The gene calls are TRBV27 and TRBJ1-2, with TRBD1 matching over 8 bases. The V gene's germline CDR1 is MNHEY and CDR2 SMNVEV (reference sequence). This CDR3 comprises 15 residues. V gave up 4 bases and J gave up 7 bases; unmatched junction bases: 11. CDR3 sequence (DNA): TGTGCCAGCAGTTCTGGCACGGCAGGGGGCTTTGGCTACACCTTC. Protein: CASSSGTAGGFGYTF.

This clonotype was seen repeatedly, ten times or more. This chain's CDR3 is CASTSGQGFYGYTF. The DNA of the CDR3 is TGTGCCAGCACCTCCGGGCAGGGGTTCTATGGCTACACCTTC. The chain recombines TRBV6-1 with TRBJ1-2; D possibly corresponds to TRBD1 (6 bases). The ends were cut back, 7 bases at V and 4 bases at J, with 16 bases in the middle. This CDR3 comprises 14 residues. Germline V lookup: CDR1 MNHNS, CDR2 SASEGT.

This clonotype was counted ten times or more. The V gene is TRBV27, the J gene TRBJ1-1; D is unclear. This CDR3 region has 14 residues. Germline V CDR1 and CDR2: MNHEY, SMNVEV (reference sequence). Trimming stripped 3 bases from V and 1 base from J, with 9 bases between. Here the CDR3 DNA reads TGTGCCAGCAGTTTTGGCGGATCGAACACTGAAGCTTTCTTT. This translates into CASSFGGSNTEAFF.

The genes are TRBV5-1 and TRBJ1-6; 7 nucleotides match TRBD1. The CDR3 loop spans 17 amino acids. The junction had 13 bases not matched to a gene; V was cut back by 4 bases and J by 6 bases. Germline V lookup: CDR1 SGHRS, CDR2 YFSETQ. The CDR3 reads CASSTGLAGGVNSPLHF. For the CDR3, the DNA is TGCGCCAGCAGCACGGGTTTGGCAGGGGGTGTTAATTCACCCCTCCACTTT.

This clonotype showed up many times. The rearrangement joins TRBV6-2 or TRBV6-3 to TRBJ2-7, with TRBD2 matching 11 bases. The V gene's germline CDR1 is MNHEY and CDR2 SVGEGT. The J segment lost 2 bases and the V segment lost 10 bases, leaving 13 bases of the junction unmatched. This CDR3 contains 16 residues. This chain's CDR3 is CANNGLAGGPAYEQYF. The CDR3 coding sequence is TGTGCCAACAACGGTTTAGCGGGAGGGCCTGCCTACGAGCAGTACTTC.

This clonotype was observed a few times. This chain connects TRBV5-1 to TRBJ2-3; tentatively, D is TRBD1 or TRBD2 (5 bases each). Trimming took off 1 base at V and 4 bases at J, with 16 bases between the two ends. The CDR3 has 16 residues. In germline, CDR1 is SGHRS, CDR2 YFSETQ. The DNA for the CDR3 is TGCGCCAGCAGCTTGCAAGCGAGAGGGGTGGCAGATACGCAGTATTTT. Protein: CASSLQARGVADTQYF.